These T cell receptor beta chains were read from a single sample in a study of long-term antiretroviral therapy in people with HIV. The data were produced by immunoSEQ multiplex PCR, yet TCRdb's version contains in-frame clones alone and is incomplete. The sample holds 35,000 or so clones; 80% to 90% are singletons and the top ten take about 10%. The sample here was unsorted PBMCs, taken 2.2 years after starting antiretroviral therapy. The receptors were sampled from a man aged 18-30 years with HIV. The CDR3 runs from the conserved cysteine through the conserved F or W. The D gene is left open where the match is weak. Expanded clones are given a class, and other clones once, few, many or no size at all.

j_call: TRBJ2-5; clone_size: .; v_call: TRBV5-6; d_call: TRBD1; cdr3_aa: CASSYPTGDGETQYF; cdr3_nt: TGTGCCAGCAGCTACCCTACAGGGGATGGGGAGACCCAGTACTTC
j_call: TRBJ1-3; clone_size: .; v_call: TRBV14; d_call: .; cdr3_aa: CASSSASLTIYF; cdr3_nt: TGTGCCAGCAGCTCAGCCAGCTTAACCATATATTTT
j_call: TRBJ1-2; clone_size: .; v_call: TRBV7-2; d_call: .; cdr3_aa: CASSRNAPGALSYGYTF; cdr3_nt: TGTGCCAGCAGCCGAAACGCTCCGGGGGCTCTTAGTTATGGCTACACCTTC
j_call: TRBJ1-4; clone_size: .; v_call: TRBV7-2; d_call: .; cdr3_aa: CASSRVADFKKLFF; cdr3_nt: TGTGCCAGCAGCCGGGTGGCGGATTTCAAAAAACTGTTTTTT
j_call: TRBJ2-4; clone_size: .; v_call: TRBV11-2; d_call: .; cdr3_aa: CASSLSDWDLAKNIQYF; cdr3_nt: TGTGCCAGCAGCTTATCCGACTGGGATCTAGCCAAAAACATTCAGTACTTC
j_call: TRBJ2-3; clone_size: .; v_call: TRBV4-1; d_call: .; cdr3_aa: CASSLMDTWSTDTQYF; cdr3_nt: TGCGCCAGCAGCCTTATGGACACCTGGAGCACAGATACGCAGTATTTT
j_call: TRBJ2-1; clone_size: .; v_call: TRBV6-4; d_call: TRBD2; cdr3_aa: CASSEGSGGGNEQFF; cdr3_nt: TGTGCCAGCAGTGAAGGTAGCGGGGGGGGGAATGAGCAGTTCTTC
j_call: TRBJ2-1; clone_size: .; v_call: TRBV5-1; d_call: TRBD1; cdr3_aa: CASSSRGLHNEQFF; cdr3_nt: TGCGCCAGCAGCTCCAGGGGGTTGCACAATGAGCAGTTCTTC
j_call: TRBJ2-6; clone_size: .; v_call: TRBV19; d_call: .; cdr3_aa: CASKAGNTGANVLTF; cdr3_nt: TGTGCCAGTAAGGCAGGGAACACTGGGGCCAACGTCCTGACTTTC
j_call: TRBJ1-2; clone_size: few; v_call: TRBV27; d_call: .; cdr3_aa: CASSFEGVSGYTF; cdr3_nt: TGTGCCAGCAGTTTTGAGGGCGTAAGTGGCTACACCTTC
j_call: TRBJ2-3; clone_size: .; v_call: TRBV7-3; d_call: TRBD2; cdr3_aa: CASSLIERGDTQYF; cdr3_nt: TGTGCCAGCAGCTTAATTGAGCGGGGGGATACGCAGTATTTT
j_call: TRBJ2-7; clone_size: .; v_call: TRBV13; d_call: TRBD2; cdr3_aa: CASSPGSGGTYEQYF; cdr3_nt: TGTGCCAGCAGCCCCGGAAGCGGGGGAACCTACGAGCAGTACTTC
j_call: TRBJ1-4; clone_size: .; v_call: TRBV12-5; d_call: .; cdr3_aa: CASGGATNEKLFF; cdr3_nt: TGTGCTAGTGGGGGAGCAACTAATGAAAAACTGTTTTTT
j_call: TRBJ1-1; clone_size: .; v_call: TRBV28; d_call: .; cdr3_aa: CASSPSDGRNTEAFF; cdr3_nt: TGTGCCAGCAGCCCTTCAGACGGACGGAACACTGAAGCTTTCTTT
j_call: TRBJ2-7; clone_size: .; v_call: TRBV27; d_call: TRBD1; cdr3_aa: CASRRHRDRGYEQYF; cdr3_nt: TGTGCCAGCAGGCGCCACCGGGACAGGGGTTACGAGCAGTACTTC
j_call: TRBJ1-2; clone_size: once; v_call: TRBV4-2; d_call: .; cdr3_aa: CASSPRQGPLYGYTF; cdr3_nt: TGTGCCAGCAGCCCCCGGCAGGGGCCCCTTTATGGCTACACCTTC
j_call: TRBJ1-2; clone_size: .; v_call: TRBV30; d_call: .; cdr3_aa: CAWSVPAVGGYTF; cdr3_nt: TGTGCCTGGAGTGTACCGGCAGTCGGAGGCTACACCTTC
j_call: TRBJ1-1; clone_size: few; v_call: TRBV19; d_call: .; cdr3_aa: CASKDVNTEAFF; cdr3_nt: TGTGCCAGTAAGGACGTGAACACTGAAGCTTTCTTT
j_call: TRBJ2-2; clone_size: .; v_call: TRBV7-6; d_call: .; cdr3_aa: CASSHPTANTGELFF; cdr3_nt: TGTGCCAGCAGCCATCCCACAGCGAACACCGGGGAGCTGTTTTTT
j_call: TRBJ1-5; clone_size: .; v_call: TRBV6-5; d_call: TRBD1; cdr3_aa: CASSSTGNQPQHF; cdr3_nt: TGTGCCAGCAGTTCGACAGGGAATCAGCCCCAGCATTTT
j_call: TRBJ2-7; clone_size: once; v_call: TRBV2; d_call: TRBD1; cdr3_aa: CASSGSTGGGQYF; cdr3_nt: TGTGCCAGCAGTGGGTCGACAGGGGGGGGGCAGTACTTC
j_call: TRBJ1-3; clone_size: few; v_call: TRBV4-1; d_call: .; cdr3_aa: CASSQNYATSASSINTIYF; cdr3_nt: TGCGCCAGCAGCCAAAATTACGCCACCTCGGCATCGAGCATAAACACCATATATTTT
j_call: TRBJ2-1; clone_size: once; v_call: TRBV7-6; d_call: .; cdr3_aa: CASSLAGYEQFF; cdr3_nt: TGTGCCAGCAGCCTGGCGGGATACGAGCAGTTCTTC
j_call: TRBJ1-4; clone_size: medium-sized; v_call: TRBV5-6; d_call: .; cdr3_aa: CASSLVGEEKLFF; cdr3_nt: TGTGCCAGCAGCTTGGTAGGGGAAGAAAAACTGTTTTTT